This T cell receptor beta chain was sequenced in a study of shared clonotypes between healthy human individuals. Study details: Plates per donor: three CD4 naive, three CD4 memory, two CD8 naive, one CD8 memory.

The junction had 6 bases not matched to a gene; V was cut back by 3 bases and J by 1 base. Germline V gene data show CDR1 as KGHSH and CDR2 as LQKENI. The CDR3 consists of 16 residues. Deep was the level at which the assay was run. Data came from immunoSEQ multiplex PCR; TCRdb stores just in-frame clones and leaves some out. The table has under 2,500,000 clones, under 97% seen once; the top ten hold around 0.13%. The TCR originated in a young man in good health. Sequenced input: naive CD4+ T cells sorted from blood. Regarding subset: CD45RA+ positively selected. The chain combines TRBV18 with TRBJ2-3, with TRBD2 identical over 8 bases. CDR3 in amino acids: CASSPSSREGTDTQYF. CDR3 nucleotides: TGTGCCAGCTCACCCTCCTCGCGGGAGGGCACAGATACGCAGTATTTT.